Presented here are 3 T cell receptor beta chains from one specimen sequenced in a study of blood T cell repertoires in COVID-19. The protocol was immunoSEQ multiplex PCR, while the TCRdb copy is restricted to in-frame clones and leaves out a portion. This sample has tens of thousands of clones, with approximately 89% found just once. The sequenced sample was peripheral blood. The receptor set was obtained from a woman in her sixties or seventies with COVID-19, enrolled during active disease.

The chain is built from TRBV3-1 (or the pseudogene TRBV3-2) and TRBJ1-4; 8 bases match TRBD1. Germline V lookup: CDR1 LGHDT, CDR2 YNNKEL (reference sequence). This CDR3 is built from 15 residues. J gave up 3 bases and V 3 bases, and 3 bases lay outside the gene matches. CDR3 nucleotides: TGTGCCAGCAGCCATCGGACAGGGTCTAATGAAAAACTGTTTTTT. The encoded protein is CASSHRTGSNEKLFF.

The CDR3 protein is CASRSNLNTEAFF. Here the CDR3 DNA reads TGTGCCAGCAGGTCAAACTTGAACACTGAAGCTTTCTTT. V gene TRBV27 combines with J gene TRBJ1-1; D unresolved. CDR1 MNHEY and CDR2 SMNVEV come from the germline V gene (reference sequence). The CDR3 has 13 amino acids. Trimming pared 6 bases from V and 0 bases from J, leaving 8 bases between.

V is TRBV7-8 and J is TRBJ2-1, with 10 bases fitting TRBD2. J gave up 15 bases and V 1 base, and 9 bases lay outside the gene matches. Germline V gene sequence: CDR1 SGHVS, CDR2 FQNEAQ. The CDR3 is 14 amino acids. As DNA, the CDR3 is TGTGCCAGCAGCTTAGATCCAGCGGGAGGGCCCAGGTTCTTC. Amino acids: CASSLDPAGGPRFF.